What follows describes a single T cell receptor (beta chain). With V trimmed by 1 base and J by 9 bases, 11 bases remained unmatched. Looked up from germline, CDR1 is SGHDT and CDR2 is YYEEEE. This CDR3 contains 15 residues. This record belongs to a study of neoadjuvant anti-PD-1 for oral cavity cancer. Method: immunoSEQ multiplex PCR; TCRdb's copy keeps in-frame clones and lacks some. The top ten hold over 3% of the sample, which has about 6,900 clones, around 75% seen once. The chain carries TRBV5-6 and TRBJ2-7; 9 nucleotides align to TRBD1. The sequence derives from a person aged 35-79 years with oral cavity squamous cell carcinoma. Specimen: PBMCs, collected before nivolumab (anti-PD-1) treatment. The CDR3 region has the DNA TGTGCCAGCAGCTTGCGACAGGGGGGCCCTTTTGGGCAGTACTTC. It translates to CASSLRQGGPFGQYF.